This T cell receptor beta chain was profiled in a study of T-cell memory formation after mild COVID-19. Each CDR3 protein gets one entry after TCRdb re-called the 5' RACE reads with MiXCR. This sample carries under 300,000 distinct CDR3 sequences, roughly 15% of them seen once, and the ten largest clones take approximately 3.4%. Trimming left V 1 base short and J 7 bases short, with 13 bases between. The CDR3 has 13 amino acids. Germline lookup yields CDR1 SQVTM and CDR2 ANQGSEA. This clonotype occurred a few times. The rearrangement links TRBV29-1 to TRBJ1-2; no clear D gene. The receptor comes from a man aged 18 to 35 who had mild COVID-19 (a few samples of this study predate the infection). Cell type and time point are not known. Sequenced: PBMCs or a T cell subset sorted from them (not recorded which). The CDR3 loop reads CSVEGGAQSGYTF. The CDR3 DNA reads as TGCAGCGTTGAAGGGGGAGCCCAGAGTGGCTACACCTTC.